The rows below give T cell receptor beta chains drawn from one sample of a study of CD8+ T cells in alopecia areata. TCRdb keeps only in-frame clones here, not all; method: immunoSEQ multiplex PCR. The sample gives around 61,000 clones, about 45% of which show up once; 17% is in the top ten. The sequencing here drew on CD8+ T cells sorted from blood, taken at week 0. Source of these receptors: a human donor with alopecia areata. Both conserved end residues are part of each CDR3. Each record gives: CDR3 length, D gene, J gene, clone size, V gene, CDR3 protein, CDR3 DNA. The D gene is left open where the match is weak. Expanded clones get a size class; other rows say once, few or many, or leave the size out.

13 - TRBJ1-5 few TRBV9 CASASGYNQPQHF TGTGCCAGCGCATCGGGCTACAATCAGCCCCAGCATTTT
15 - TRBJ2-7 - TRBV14 CASSQEYGHAYEQYF TGTGCCAGCAGCCAAGAATATGGTCACGCCTACGAGCAGTACTTC
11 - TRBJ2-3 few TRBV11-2 CASSLGDTQYF TGTGCCAGCAGCTTGGGAGATACGCAGTATTTT
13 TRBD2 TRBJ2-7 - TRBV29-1 CSAEGLASYEQYF TGCAGCGCCGAGGGACTAGCGTCCTACGAGCAGTACTTC
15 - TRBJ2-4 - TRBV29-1 CSVEGGSVAKNIQYF TGCAGCGTTGAAGGCGGCAGCGTAGCCAAAAACATTCAGTACTTC
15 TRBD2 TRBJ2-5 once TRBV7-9 CASSPRTSTEETQYF TGTGCCAGCAGCCCACGGACTAGCACGGAAGAGACCCAGTACTTC
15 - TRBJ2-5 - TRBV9 CASSVAGTSQETQYF TGTGCCAGCAGCGTGGCCGGGACAAGTCAAGAGACCCAGTACTTC
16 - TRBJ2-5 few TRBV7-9 CASSPGTGTFQETQYF TGTGCCAGCAGCCCCGGAACCGGGACTTTCCAAGAGACCCAGTACTTC
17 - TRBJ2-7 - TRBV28 CASSLATGGLALYEQYF TGTGCCAGCAGTTTAGCCACCGGCGGACTCGCCTTGTACGAGCAGTACTTC
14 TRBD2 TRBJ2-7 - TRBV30 CAWRVIAGAYEQYF TGTGCCTGGAGAGTTATAGCGGGAGCCTACGAGCAGTACTTC
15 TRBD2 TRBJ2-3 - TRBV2 CASLPLGPGRDTQYF TGTGCCAGCCTTCCGCTCGGCCCCGGGAGGGATACGCAGTATTTT
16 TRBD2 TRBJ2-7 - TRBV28 CASSLGVLADSYEQYF TGTGCCAGCAGTTTAGGTGTTCTAGCGGACTCCTACGAGCAGTACTTC
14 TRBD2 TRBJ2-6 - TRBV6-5 CAAGGLYGANVLTF TGTGCCGCGGGAGGGTTGTACGGGGCCAACGTCCTGACTTTC
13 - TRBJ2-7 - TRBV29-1 CSVEIGDPYEQYF TGCAGCGTTGAAATAGGGGACCCCTACGAGCAGTACTTC
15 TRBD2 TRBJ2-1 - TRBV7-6 CASSPSGSSYNEQFF TGTGCCAGCAGCCCGAGCGGGAGCTCCTACAATGAGCAGTTCTTC
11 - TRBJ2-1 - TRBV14 CASSAYNEQFF TGTGCCAGCAGCGCATACAATGAGCAGTTCTTC
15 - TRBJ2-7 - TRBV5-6 CASSLGLGNVYEQYF TGTGCCAGCAGCTTGGGTTTGGGGAACGTCTACGAGCAGTACTTC
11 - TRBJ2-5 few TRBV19 CASREQETQYF TGTGCCAGTAGGGAGCAAGAGACCCAGTACTTC
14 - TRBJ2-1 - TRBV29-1 CSVEEKGAYNEQFF TGCAGCGTTGAAGAGAAAGGGGCATACAATGAGCAGTTCTTC
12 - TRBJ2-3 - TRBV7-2 CASSIGQNTQYF TGTGCCAGCAGCATAGGACAAAATACGCAGTATTTT
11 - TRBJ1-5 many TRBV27 CASSLSWPQHF TGTGCCAGCAGTCTATCATGGCCCCAGCATTTT
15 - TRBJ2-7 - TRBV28 CASTPSGRGSYEQYF TGTGCCAGCACCCCGTCCGGACGCGGATCCTACGAGCAGTACTTC
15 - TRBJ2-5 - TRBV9 CASSAGPPHQETQYF TGTGCCAGCAGCGCGGGCCCTCCCCACCAAGAGACCCAGTACTTC
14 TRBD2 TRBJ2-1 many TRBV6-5 CASSSAGADNEQFF TGTGCCAGCAGTTCGGCGGGAGCAGATAATGAGCAGTTCTTC
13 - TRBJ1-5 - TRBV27 CASIIRSNQPQHF TGTGCCAGCATAATCAGGAGCAATCAGCCCCAGCATTTT
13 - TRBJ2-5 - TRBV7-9 CASSPAWRETQYF TGTGCCAGCAGCCCGGCCTGGAGGGAGACCCAGTACTTC
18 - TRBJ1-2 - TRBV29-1 CSVEDGGLPVGVAYGYTF TGCAGCGTTGAAGACGGGGGGCTTCCGGTCGGGGTCGCCTATGGCTACACCTTC
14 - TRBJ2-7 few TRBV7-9 CASSISGPSYEQYF TGTGCCAGCAGCATCAGCGGGCCCTCCTACGAGCAGTACTTC
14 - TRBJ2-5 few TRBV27 CASSLSRGRETQYF TGTGCCAGCAGTCTAAGCCGGGGACGGGAGACCCAGTACTTC
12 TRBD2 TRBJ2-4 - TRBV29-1 CSVEREGNIQYF TGCAGCGTTGAAAGGGAGGGAAACATTCAGTACTTC
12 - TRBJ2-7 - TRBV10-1 CASSDFYYEQYF TGCGCCAGCAGTGACTTCTACTACGAGCAGTACTTC
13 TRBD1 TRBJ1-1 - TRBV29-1 CSVGGQGYTEAFF TGCAGCGTTGGAGGACAGGGCTACACTGAAGCTTTCTTT
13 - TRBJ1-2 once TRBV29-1 CSVEVPQGEGYTF TGCAGCGTTGAAGTACCACAGGGAGAGGGCTACACCTTC
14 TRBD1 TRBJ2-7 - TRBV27 CASSEILDRVEQYF TGTGCCAGCAGTGAGATCTTGGACAGGGTCGAGCAGTACTTC
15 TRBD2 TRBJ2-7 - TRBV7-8 CASSLVGAGGHEQYF TGTGCCAGCAGCTTAGTAGGGGCGGGAGGTCACGAGCAGTACTTC
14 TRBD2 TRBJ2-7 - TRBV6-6 CASSISGSPNEQYF TGTGCCAGCAGCATTAGCGGGAGTCCGAACGAGCAGTACTTC
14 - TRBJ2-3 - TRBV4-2 CASSQEAVRDTQYF TGTGCCAGCAGCCAAGAAGCGGTGAGAGATACGCAGTATTTT
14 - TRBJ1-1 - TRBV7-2 CASSLGPMNTEAFF TGTGCCAGCAGCTTAGGGCCTATGAACACTGAAGCTTTCTTT
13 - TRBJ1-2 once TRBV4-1 CASSQELVDRGTF TGCGCCAGCAGCCAAGAGCTCGTGGATCGCGGCACCTTC
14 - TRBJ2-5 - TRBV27 CASSLGGRGETQYF TGTGCCAGCAGTTTGGGCGGGCGGGGAGAGACCCAGTACTTC
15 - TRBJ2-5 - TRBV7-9 CASSPGEAAQETQYF TGTGCCAGCAGCCCCGGGGAGGCCGCCCAGGAGACCCAGTACTTC
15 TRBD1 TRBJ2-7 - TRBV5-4 CASSPRQGASYEQYF TGTGCCAGCAGCCCGCGACAGGGGGCCTCCTACGAGCAGTACTTC
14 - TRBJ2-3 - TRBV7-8 CASSFGTSTDTQYF TGTGCCAGCAGCTTTGGGACTTCCACAGATACGCAGTATTTT
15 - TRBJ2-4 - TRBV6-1 CASSPLGKAPDIQYF TGTGCCAGCAGTCCTCTGGGAAAGGCCCCGGACATTCAGTACTTC
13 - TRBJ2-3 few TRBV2 CASSSYRADTQYF TGTGCCAGCAGTTCTTACAGGGCAGATACGCAGTATTTT
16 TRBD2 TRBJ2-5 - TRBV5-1 CASSLDGTSGRETQYF TGCGCCAGCAGCTTGGATGGGACTAGCGGGAGAGAGACCCAGTACTTC
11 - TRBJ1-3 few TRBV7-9 CASSMGDTIYF TGTGCCAGCAGCATGGGAGACACCATATATTTT
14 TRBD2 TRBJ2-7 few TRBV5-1 CASSGLASSYEQYF TGCGCCAGCAGCGGACTAGCGAGCTCCTACGAGCAGTACTTC
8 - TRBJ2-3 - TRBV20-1 CSRDTQYF TGCAGTCGCGATACGCAGTATTTT
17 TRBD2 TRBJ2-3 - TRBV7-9 CASRDRTGLAGVDTQYF TGTGCCAGCAGAGATCGGACGGGACTAGCGGGAGTGGATACGCAGTATTTT
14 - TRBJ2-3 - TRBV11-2 CASSPPQGTDTQYF TGTGCCAGCAGCCCCCCCCAGGGCACAGATACGCAGTATTTT
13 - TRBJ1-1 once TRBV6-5 CASSQGFGTEAFF TGTGCCAGCAGCCAGGGGTTCGGAACTGAAGCTTTCTTT
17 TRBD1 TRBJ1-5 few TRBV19 CASQGLRADRGYQPQHF TGTGCCAGCCAAGGGTTGCGGGCGGACAGGGGGTATCAGCCCCAGCATTTT
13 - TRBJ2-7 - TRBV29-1 CSVLEGHLYEQYF TGCAGCGTTCTCGAGGGGCACCTCTACGAGCAGTACTTC
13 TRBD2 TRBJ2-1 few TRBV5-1 CASSSAGDGEQFF TGCGCCAGCAGCTCAGCGGGAGATGGGGAGCAGTTCTTC
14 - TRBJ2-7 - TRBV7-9 CASNKAQGFDEQYF TGTGCCAGCAACAAAGCCCAGGGCTTTGACGAGCAGTACTTC
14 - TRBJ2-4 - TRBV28 CASSLDREVDIQYF TGTGCCAGCAGCCTAGACAGGGAGGTGGACATTCAGTACTTC
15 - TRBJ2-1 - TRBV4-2 CASSQAGSSYNEQFF TGTGCCAGCAGCCAAGCGGGATCCTCCTACAATGAGCAGTTCTTC
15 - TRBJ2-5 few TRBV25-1 CASSEFTSHQETQYF TGTGCCAGCAGTGAATTTACTTCCCACCAAGAGACCCAGTACTTC